This entry concerns a single TCR beta chain. Markers CD45RO/CCR7/CD25/CD127/CD95/CD27 served to sort CD4+ naive, central memory, regulatory and stem cell-like memory cells. This specimen comes from a study of beta chain features in type 1 diabetes. cDNA synthesis used the whole RNA isolate, giving expressed TCRB sequences. Assay: immunoSEQ multiplex PCR; the TCRdb copy retains only in-frame clones and omits some. The repertoire holds 350,000 to 400,000 clones, with about 14% as singletons. Trimming shortened V by 5 bases and J by 0 bases, and 19 bases separated the two germline ends. This CDR3 contains 18 residues. CDR1 and CDR2 from the germline V gene are SGHTA and FQGNSA.

The rearrangement joins TRBV7-2 to TRBJ1-4; TRBD1 is a possible D gene (5 bases). The sample was naive CD4+ T cells from blood. This receptor was taken from a woman between 18 and 30 years old in good health. CDR3 loop: CASSIERQSLSTNEKLFF. The CDR3 DNA follows: TGTGCCAGCAGCATCGAGAGACAGTCATTATCAACTAATGAAAAACTGTTTTTT.